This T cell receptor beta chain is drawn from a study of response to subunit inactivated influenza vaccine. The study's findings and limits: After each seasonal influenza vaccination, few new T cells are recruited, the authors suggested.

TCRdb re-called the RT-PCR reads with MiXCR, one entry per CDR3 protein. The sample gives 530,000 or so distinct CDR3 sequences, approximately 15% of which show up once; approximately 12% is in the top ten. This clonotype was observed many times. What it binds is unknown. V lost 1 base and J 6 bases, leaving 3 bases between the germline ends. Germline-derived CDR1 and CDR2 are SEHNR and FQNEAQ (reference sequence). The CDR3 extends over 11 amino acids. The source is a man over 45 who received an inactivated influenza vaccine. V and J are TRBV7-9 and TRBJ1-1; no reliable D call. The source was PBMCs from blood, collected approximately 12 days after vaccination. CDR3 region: CASSLVSEAFF. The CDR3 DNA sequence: TGTGCCAGCAGCTTAGTCTCTGAAGCTTTCTTT.